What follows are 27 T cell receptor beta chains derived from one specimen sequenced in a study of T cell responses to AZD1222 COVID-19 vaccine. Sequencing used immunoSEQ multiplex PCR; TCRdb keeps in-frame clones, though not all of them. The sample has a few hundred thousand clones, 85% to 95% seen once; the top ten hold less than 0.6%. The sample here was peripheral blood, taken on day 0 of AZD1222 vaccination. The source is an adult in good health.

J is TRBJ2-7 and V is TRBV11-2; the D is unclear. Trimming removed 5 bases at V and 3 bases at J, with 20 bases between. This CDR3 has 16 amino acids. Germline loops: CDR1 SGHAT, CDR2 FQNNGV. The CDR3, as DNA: TGTGCCAGCAGCCTCGGCGCTACGCGACCCGACTACGAGCAGTACTTC. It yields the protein CASSLGATRPDYEQYF.

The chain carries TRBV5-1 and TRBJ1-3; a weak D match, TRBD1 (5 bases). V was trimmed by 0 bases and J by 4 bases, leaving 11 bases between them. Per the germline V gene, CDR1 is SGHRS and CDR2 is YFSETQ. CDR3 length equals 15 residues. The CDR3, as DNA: TGCGCCAGCAGCTTGGAGGGGACGAGCGGAAACACCATATATTTT. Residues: CASSLEGTSGNTIYF.

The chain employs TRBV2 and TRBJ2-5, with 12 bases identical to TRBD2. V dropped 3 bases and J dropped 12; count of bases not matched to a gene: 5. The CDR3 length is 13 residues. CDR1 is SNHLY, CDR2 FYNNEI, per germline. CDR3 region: CASSDNGLAGKYF. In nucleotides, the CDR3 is TGTGCCAGCAGTGATAATGGACTAGCGGGGAAGTACTTC.

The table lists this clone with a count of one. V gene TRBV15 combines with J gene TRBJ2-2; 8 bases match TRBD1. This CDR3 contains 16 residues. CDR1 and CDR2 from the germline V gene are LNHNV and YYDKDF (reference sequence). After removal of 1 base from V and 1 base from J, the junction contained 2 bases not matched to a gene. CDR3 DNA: TGTGCCACCAGCAGAGGGACAGGGTGGAACACCGGGGAGCTGTTTTTT. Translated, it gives CATSRGTGWNTGELFF.

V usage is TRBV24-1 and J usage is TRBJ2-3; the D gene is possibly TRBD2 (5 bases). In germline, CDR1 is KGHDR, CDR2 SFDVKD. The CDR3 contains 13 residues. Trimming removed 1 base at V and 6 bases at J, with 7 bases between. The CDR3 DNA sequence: TGTGCCACCAGTGATTTAAGGGAGGATACGCAGTATTTT. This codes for CATSDLREDTQYF.

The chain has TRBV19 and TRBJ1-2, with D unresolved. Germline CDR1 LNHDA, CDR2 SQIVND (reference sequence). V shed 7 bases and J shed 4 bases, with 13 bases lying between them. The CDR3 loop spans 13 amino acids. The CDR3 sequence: CASNGWNSYGYTF. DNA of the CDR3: TGTGCCAGTAATGGGTGGAACAGCTATGGCTACACCTTC. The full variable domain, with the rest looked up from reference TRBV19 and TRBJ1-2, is DGGITQSPKYLFRKEGQNVTLSCEQNLNHDAMYWYRQDPGQGLRLIYYSQIVNDFQKGDIAEGYSVSREKKESFPLTVTSAQKNPTAFYLCASNGWNSYGYTFGSGTRLTVV.

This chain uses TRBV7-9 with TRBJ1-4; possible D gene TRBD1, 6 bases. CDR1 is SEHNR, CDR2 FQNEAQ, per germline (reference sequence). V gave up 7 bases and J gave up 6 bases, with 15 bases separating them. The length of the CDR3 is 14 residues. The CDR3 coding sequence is TGTGCCAGCACCGACACAGGGACGTATGAAAAACTGTTTTTT. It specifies CASTDTGTYEKLFF.

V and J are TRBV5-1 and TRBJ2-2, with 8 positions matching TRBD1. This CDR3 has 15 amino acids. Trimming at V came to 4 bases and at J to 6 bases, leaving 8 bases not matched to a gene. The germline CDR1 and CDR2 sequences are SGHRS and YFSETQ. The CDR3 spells CASSRPDRGPGELFF. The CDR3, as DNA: TGCGCCAGCAGCCGCCCAGACAGGGGTCCCGGGGAGCTGTTTTTT.

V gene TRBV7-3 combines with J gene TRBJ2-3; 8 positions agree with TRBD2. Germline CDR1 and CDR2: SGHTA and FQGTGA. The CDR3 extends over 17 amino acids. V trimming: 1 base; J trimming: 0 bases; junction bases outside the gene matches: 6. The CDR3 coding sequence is TGTGCCAGCAGCTTAAAGGTCCAGCGGGAGAGCACAGATACGCAGTATTTT. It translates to CASSLKVQRESTDTQYF.

The CDR3 DNA sequence: TGTGCCACCAGTGACCAGACTAGCATTTTCGCTACGCAGTATTTT. It encodes CATSDQTSIFATQYF. V gene TRBV24-1 combines with J gene TRBJ2-3; 7 bases are shared with TRBD2. The CDR3 spans 15 residues. CDR1 is KGHDR and CDR2 is SFDVKD in the germline V gene. Trimming took 4 bases from V and 8 from J; bases not matched to a gene: 11.

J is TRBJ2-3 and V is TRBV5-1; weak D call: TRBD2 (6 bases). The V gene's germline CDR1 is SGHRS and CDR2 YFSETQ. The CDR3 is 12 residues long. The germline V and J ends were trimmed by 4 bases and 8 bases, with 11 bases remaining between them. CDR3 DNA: TGCGCCAGCAGCGTCCTTAGCGGTACGCAGTATTTT. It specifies CASSVLSGTQYF. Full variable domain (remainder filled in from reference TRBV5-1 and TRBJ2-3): KAGVTQTPRYLIKTRGQQVTLSCSPISGHRSVSWYQQTPGQGLQFLFEYFSETQRNKGNFPGRFSGRQFSNSRSEMNVSTLELGDSALYLCASSVLSGTQYFGPGTRLTVL.

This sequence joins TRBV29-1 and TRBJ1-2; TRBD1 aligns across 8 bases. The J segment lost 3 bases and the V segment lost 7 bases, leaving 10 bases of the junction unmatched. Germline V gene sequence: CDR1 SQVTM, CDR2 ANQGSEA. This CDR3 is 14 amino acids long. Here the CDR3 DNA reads TGCAGCGCCGCTTCCGGACAGGGATACTATGGCTACACCTTC. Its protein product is CSAASGQGYYGYTF.

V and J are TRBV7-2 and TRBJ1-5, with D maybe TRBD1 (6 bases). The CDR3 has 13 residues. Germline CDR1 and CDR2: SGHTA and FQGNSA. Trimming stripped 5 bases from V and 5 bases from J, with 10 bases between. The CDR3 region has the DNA TGTGCCAGCAGCACGTACAGGGATCAGCCCCAGCATTTT. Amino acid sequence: CASSTYRDQPQHF.

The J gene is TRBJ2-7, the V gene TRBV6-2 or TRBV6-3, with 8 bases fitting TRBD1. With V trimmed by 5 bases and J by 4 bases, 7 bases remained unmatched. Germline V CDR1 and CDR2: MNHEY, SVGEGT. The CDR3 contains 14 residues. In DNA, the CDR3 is TGTGCCAGCAGTGGACAGGGAGAGGGGTACGAGCAGTACTTC. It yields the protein CASSGQGEGYEQYF.

The CDR3 loop is CASSSRSGQTYEQYF. In DNA form, the CDR3 reads TGTGCCAGCAGTTCCCGTTCGGGACAGACCTACGAGCAGTACTTC. The V call is TRBV27, the J call TRBJ2-7; 7 bases fit TRBD1. This CDR3 spans 15 amino acids. Germline loops: CDR1 MNHEY, CDR2 SMNVEV (reference sequence). Losses at the gene ends were 4 bases for V and 2 bases for J; bases not matched to a gene: 8.

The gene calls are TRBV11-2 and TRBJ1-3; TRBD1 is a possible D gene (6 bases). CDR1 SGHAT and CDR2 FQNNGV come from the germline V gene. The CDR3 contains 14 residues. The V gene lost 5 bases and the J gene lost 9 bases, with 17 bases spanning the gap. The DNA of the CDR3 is TGTGCCAGCAGCGAACAGGGCCTGCAAACCACCATATATTTT. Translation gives CASSEQGLQTTIYF.

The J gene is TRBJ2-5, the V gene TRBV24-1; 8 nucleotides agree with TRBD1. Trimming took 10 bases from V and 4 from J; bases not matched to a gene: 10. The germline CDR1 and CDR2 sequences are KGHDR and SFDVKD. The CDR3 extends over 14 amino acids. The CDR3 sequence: CATTPRTGRETQYF. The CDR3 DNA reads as TGTGCCACTACTCCCCGGACAGGGAGAGAGACCCAGTACTTC.

CDR3 loop: CASSLFMGAGTEAFF. Here the CDR3 DNA reads TGTGCCAGCAGTTTATTTATGGGGGCCGGGACTGAAGCTTTCTTT. This chain links TRBV27 with TRBJ1-1; TRBD1 is a possible D gene (6 bases). The CDR3 runs 15 residues. The V end was cut by 1 base, the J end by 5 bases, with 14 bases between. Per germline, CDR1 MNHEY and CDR2 SMNVEV (reference sequence).

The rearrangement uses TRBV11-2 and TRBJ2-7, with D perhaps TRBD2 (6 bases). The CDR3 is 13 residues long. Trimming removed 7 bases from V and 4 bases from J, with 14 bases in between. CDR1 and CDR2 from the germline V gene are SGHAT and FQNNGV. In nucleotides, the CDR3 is TGTGCCAGCACCCGGGGCGGGAAATACGAGCAGTACTTC. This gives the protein CASTRGGKYEQYF.

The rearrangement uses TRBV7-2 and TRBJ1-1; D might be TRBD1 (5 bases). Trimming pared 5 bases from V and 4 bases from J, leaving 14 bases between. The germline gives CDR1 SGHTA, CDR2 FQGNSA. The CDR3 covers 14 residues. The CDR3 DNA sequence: TGTGCCAGCAGCCCCTATACTGGGGGCACTGAAGCTTTCTTT. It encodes CASSPYTGGTEAFF. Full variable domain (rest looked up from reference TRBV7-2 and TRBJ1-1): GAGVSQSPSNKVTEKGKDVELRCDPISGHTALYWYRQSLGQGLEFLIYFQGNSAPDKSGLPSDRFSAERTGGSVSTLTIQRTQQEDSAVYLCASSPYTGGTEAFFGQGTRLTVV.

As DNA, the CDR3 is TGTGCCAGCAGCTTAAGGACAGGGGGGTCCTACGAGCAGTACTTC. Protein product: CASSLRTGGSYEQYF. V is TRBV11-2 and J is TRBJ2-7, with 10 bases fitting TRBD1. The germline gives CDR1 SGHAT, CDR2 FQNNGV. This CDR3 spans 15 amino acids. J lost 1 base, V lost 2 bases, and 2 bases had no gene match.

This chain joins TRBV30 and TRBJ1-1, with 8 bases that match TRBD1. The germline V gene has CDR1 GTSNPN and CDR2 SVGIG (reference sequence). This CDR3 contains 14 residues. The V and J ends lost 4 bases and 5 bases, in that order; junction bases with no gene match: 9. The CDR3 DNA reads TGTGCCTGGACACAGGGGGTATTGAGGACTGAAGCTTTCTTT. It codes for CAWTQGVLRTEAFF.

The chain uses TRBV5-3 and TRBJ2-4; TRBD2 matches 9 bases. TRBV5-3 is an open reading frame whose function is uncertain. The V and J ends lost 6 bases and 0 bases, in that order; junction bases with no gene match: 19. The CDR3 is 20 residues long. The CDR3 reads CARTIGGTSTSQEAKNIQYF. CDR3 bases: TGTGCCAGAACCATCGGTGGGACTAGCACATCTCAGGAAGCCAAAAACATTCAGTACTTC.

CDR3 nucleotide sequence: TGTGCCAGCAGAAGGCTAGCGGGAGGGAGATACGAGCAGTACTTC. Translation: CASRRLAGGRYEQYF. The chain links TRBV2 to TRBJ2-7; 12 bases map to TRBD2. V gave up 6 bases and J gave up 4 bases; unmatched junction bases: 7. The CDR3 is made up of 15 amino acids. CDR1 SNHLY and CDR2 FYNNEI come from the germline V gene.

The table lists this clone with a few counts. The CDR3 region is CASSLLAGDSYEQYF. Here the CDR3 DNA reads TGTGCCAGCAGTTTACTAGCGGGGGACTCCTACGAGCAGTACTTC. The J gene is TRBJ2-7, the V gene TRBV27, with 10 bases matching TRBD2. V lost 2 bases and J lost 0; bases outside the gene matches: 1. This CDR3 is built from 15 residues. Germline V gives CDR1 MNHEY, CDR2 SMNVEV (reference sequence).

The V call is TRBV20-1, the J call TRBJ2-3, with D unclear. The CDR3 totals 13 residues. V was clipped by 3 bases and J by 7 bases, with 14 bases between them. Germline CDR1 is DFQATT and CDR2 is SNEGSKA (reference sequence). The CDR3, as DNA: TGCAGTGCTAGTAGTACTCCCACGAATACGCAGTATTTT. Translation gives CSASSTPTNTQYF.

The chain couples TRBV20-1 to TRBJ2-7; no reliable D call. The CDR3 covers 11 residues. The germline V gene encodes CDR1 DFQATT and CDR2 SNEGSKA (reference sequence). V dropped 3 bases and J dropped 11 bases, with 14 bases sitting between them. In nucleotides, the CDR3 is TGCAGTGCTAGGGTGTTAGGGCCTGAGTACTTC. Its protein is CSARVLGPEYF.